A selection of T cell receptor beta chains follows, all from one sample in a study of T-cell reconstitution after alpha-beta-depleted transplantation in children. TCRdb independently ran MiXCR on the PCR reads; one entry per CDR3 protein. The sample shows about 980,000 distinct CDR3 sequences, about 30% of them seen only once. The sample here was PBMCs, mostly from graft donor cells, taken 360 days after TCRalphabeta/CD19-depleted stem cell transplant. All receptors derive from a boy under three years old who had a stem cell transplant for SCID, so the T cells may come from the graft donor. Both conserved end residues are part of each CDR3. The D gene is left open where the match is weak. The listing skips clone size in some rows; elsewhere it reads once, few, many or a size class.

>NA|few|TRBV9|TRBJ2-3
TGTGCCAGCAGCGTTGCCACTGAGATTAGCGGTTCGACAGATACGCAGTATTTT
CASSVATEISGSTDTQYF
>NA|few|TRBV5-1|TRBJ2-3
TGCGCCAGCAGTTCCACCGGGACCCAGAGAGATACGCAGTATTTT
CASSSTGTQRDTQYF
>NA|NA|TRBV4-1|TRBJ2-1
TGCGCCAGCAGCCAAGAGGGTCGCGGGGCATCTGAGCAGTTCTTC
CASSQEGRGASEQFF
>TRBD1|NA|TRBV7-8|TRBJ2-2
TGTGCCACCATCCCGGGACAGGGGACCGGGGAGCTGTTTTTT
CATIPGQGTGELFF
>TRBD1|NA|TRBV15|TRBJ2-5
TGTGCCACCAGCAGAGGAGGACAGGATGTACAAGAGACCCAGTACTTC
CATSRGGQDVQETQYF
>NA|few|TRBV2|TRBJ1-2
TGTGCCAGCAGTGACGCCAGGGGCACCTATGGCTACACCTTC
CASSDARGTYGYTF
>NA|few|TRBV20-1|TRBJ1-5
TGCAGTGCTTCGGGAAACTTCAATCAGCCCCAGCATTTT
CSASGNFNQPQHF
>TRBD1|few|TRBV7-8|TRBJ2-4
TGTGCCAGCAGCTTAGTTGAGGGGGCGTACATTCAGTACTTC
CASSLVEGAYIQYF
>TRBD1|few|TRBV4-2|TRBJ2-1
TGTGCCAGCAGCCAAGTTCCACCAAGGGGACAGGGTGACAATGAGCAGTTCTTC
CASSQVPPRGQGDNEQFF
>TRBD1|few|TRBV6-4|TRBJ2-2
TGTGCCAGCAGTCCCCACCAAAGCGACAGGGCGGCGAACACCGGGGAGCTGTTTTTT
CASSPHQSDRAANTGELFF
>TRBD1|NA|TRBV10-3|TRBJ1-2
TGTGCCATCGGGACCGGGACAGACTATGGCTACACCTTC
CAIGTGTDYGYTF
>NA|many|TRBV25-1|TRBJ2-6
TGTGCCAGCAGTGGTCAGGCCCTGCTCTCTGGGGCCAACGTCCTGACTTTC
CASSGQALLSGANVLTF
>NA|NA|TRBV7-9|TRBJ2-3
TGTGCCAGCAGCTTAGACGGCATCAGGGATACGAAGTATTTT
CASSLDGIRDTKYF
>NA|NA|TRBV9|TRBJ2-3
TGTGCCAGCAGCGTAAGCTCCGGGGGCACAGATACGCAGTATTTT
CASSVSSGGTDTQYF
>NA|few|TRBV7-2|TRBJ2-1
TGTGCCAGCCATTGGCGGGCCAGCTCCTACAATGAGCAGTTCTTC
CASHWRASSYNEQFF
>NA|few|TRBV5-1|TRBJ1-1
TGCGCCAGCAGCTTGGCACTCTCAACAGTGGGCACTGAAGCTTTCTTT
CASSLALSTVGTEAFF
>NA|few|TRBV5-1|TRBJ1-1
TGCGCCAGCAGCTTGGGACCCCTCAGAGTTCCTGAAGCTTTCTTT
CASSLGPLRVPEAFF
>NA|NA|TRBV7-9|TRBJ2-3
TGTGCCAGCAGCTGGCACCTCACAGATACGCAGTATTTT
CASSWHLTDTQYF
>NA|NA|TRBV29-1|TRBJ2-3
TGCAGCGTTGTGCCCGGGACAGATACGCAGTATTTT
CSVVPGTDTQYF
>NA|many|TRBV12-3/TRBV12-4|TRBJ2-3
TGTGCCAGCAGTTTATTAAGGGCAGATACGCAGTATTTT
CASSLLRADTQYF
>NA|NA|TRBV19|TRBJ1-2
TGTGCCAGTAGCCCGGCGGGGGCGGGAGGCTACACCTTC
CASSPAGAGGYTF
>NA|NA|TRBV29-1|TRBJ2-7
TGCAGCGTTGAAGACCCAGGACGGGAGCAGTACTTC
CSVEDPGREQYF
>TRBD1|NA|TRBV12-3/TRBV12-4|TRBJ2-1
TGTGCCAGCAGTTTCCGGGACAGGGGGGACGATGAGCAGTTCTTC
CASSFRDRGDDEQFF
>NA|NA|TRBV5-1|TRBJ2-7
TGCGCCAGCAGCTCCTTAGCAGGGAGGTACGAGCAGTACTTC
CASSSLAGRYEQYF
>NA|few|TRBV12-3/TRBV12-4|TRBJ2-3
TGTGCCAGCAGTTTAATGGGACTGGGCCGCACAGATACGCAGTATTTT
CASSLMGLGRTDTQYF
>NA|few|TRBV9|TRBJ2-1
TGTGCCAGCAGCGTAGAAGGGACTCCTTACAATGAGCAGTTCTTC
CASSVEGTPYNEQFF